The clone carrying this T cell receptor beta chain was found once. This sample is drawn from a study of control samples from healthy donors and cancer patients. V lost 2 bases, J lost 4 bases, and 8 bases lay in between. CDR1 and CDR2 (germline): SGHTA, FQGTGA. The CDR3 loop spans 13 amino acids. Assay: immunoSEQ multiplex PCR; the TCRdb copy retains only in-frame clones and omits some. This sample has around 94,000 clones, with 90% found just once. The rearrangement links TRBV7-3 to TRBJ1-1, with D unresolved. This TCR came from a woman under 30 in good health. The sequenced sample consisted of blood. The CDR3 DNA is TGTGCCAGCAGCTTATTCCGGGGCACTGAAGCTTTCTTT. This encodes CASSLFRGTEAFF.